The 31 T cell receptor beta chains below come from one sample, sequenced in a study of shared clonotypes between healthy human individuals (dated by TCRdb to the early 2020s). Library preparation used the immunoSEQ multiplex PCR assay. Entries here come from immuneACCESS through TCRdb and include only in-frame sequences with V and J called. Some clones fail to appear in such tables; in the studies checked, an unresolved V gene covers under half of the shortfall, and the cause of the remainder is unknown. Across this sample there are about 690,000 clones, with roughly 91% seen only once. The top ten clones comprise 30% to 35% of the sample. Sample: memory CD8+ T cells from PBMCs. The cell subset or site label, as the study defines it: CD45RO+ cells pooled with CCR7-negative TemRA cells. Receptors were obtained from a man younger than 35 in good health. Some clones in this sample may be carry-over from other donors' samples.

This chain joins TRBV7-8 and TRBJ2-5; TRBD2 aligns across 7 bases. The CDR3 runs 15 residues. The V gene end was trimmed by 7 bases and the J gene end by 0 bases; junction bases not matched to a gene: 8. Germline V CDR1 and CDR2: SGHVS, FQNEAQ. Written as DNA, the CDR3 is TGTGCCAGCAACATAAAACTAGCGAACCAAGAGACCCAGTACTTC. Its protein product is CASNIKLANQETQYF.

The chain couples TRBV7-9 to TRBJ2-2; no firm D call. Germline V gene lookup returns CDR1 SEHNR and CDR2 FQNEAQ (reference sequence). V lost 2 bases, J lost 6 bases, and 7 bases lay in between. The CDR3 has 13 amino acids. The CDR3 nucleotides are TGTGCCAGCAGCTTAATTTCCCCCGGGGAGCTGTTTTTT. Translated, it gives CASSLISPGELFF. The variable domain in full, completed from reference TRBV7-9 and TRBJ2-2, reads DTGVSQNPRHKITKRGQNVTFRCDPISEHNRLYWYRQTLGQGPEFLTYFQNEAQLEKSRLLSDRFSAERPKGSFSTLEIQRTEQGDSAMYLCASSLISPGELFFGEGSRLTVL.

The chain couples TRBV29-1 to TRBJ1-1; 9 bases line up with TRBD1. Germline values: CDR1 SQVTM, CDR2 ANQGSEA. The V and J ends lost 5 bases and 4 bases, in that order; junction bases with no gene match: 14. The CDR3 has 16 amino acids. CDR3 residues: CSVISLGQGMITEAFF. The CDR3 DNA reads as TGCAGCGTTATCTCCTTGGGACAGGGCATGATCACTGAAGCTTTCTTT.

This clone was observed once. This chain connects TRBV30 to TRBJ2-6; perhaps D is TRBD1 or TRBD2 (6 bases each). The V end was cut by 3 bases, the J end by 4 bases, with 28 bases between. The CDR3 extends over 20 amino acids. Germline assignment: CDR1 GTSNPN and CDR2 SVGIG (reference sequence). The DNA of the CDR3 is TGTGCCTGGAGGGGATTGTGGAGGGCCTCCACAGGGCCGGGGGCCAACGTCCTGACTTTC. Protein: CAWRGLWRASTGPGANVLTF.

The chain uses TRBV28 and TRBJ2-2, with TRBD1 matching over 8 bases. After removal of 2 bases from V and 1 base from J, the junction contained 12 bases not matched to a gene. The CDR3 has 19 residues. The V gene's germline CDR1 is MDHEN and CDR2 SYDVKM. CDR3 DNA sequence: TGTGCCAGCAGTTTAGGACCCCAGGGGGCGAATTTGAACACCGGGGAGCTGTTTTTT. This codes for CASSLGPQGANLNTGELFF. Based on the CDR3 plus reference TRBV28 and TRBJ2-2, the full variable domain is DVKVTQSSRYLVKRTGEKVFLECVQDMDHENMFWYRQDPGLGLRLIYFSYDVKMKEKGDIPEGYSVSREKKERFSLILESASTNQTSMYLCASSLGPQGANLNTGELFFGEGSRLTVL.

The J gene is TRBJ1-1, the V gene TRBV27; D is possibly TRBD1 (5 bases). This CDR3 comprises 13 residues. The V gene lost 3 bases and the J gene lost 3 bases, with 8 bases spanning the gap. Looked up from germline, CDR1 is MNHEY and CDR2 is SMNVEV (reference sequence). The CDR3 loop is CASSLGEYTEAFF. The CDR3 coding sequence is TGTGCCAGCAGTTTGGGGGAGTACACTGAAGCTTTCTTT.

V is TRBV27 and J is TRBJ2-7; 8 bases align to TRBD1. The junction had 10 bases not matched to a gene; V was cut back by 5 bases and J by 7 bases. Germline loops: CDR1 MNHEY, CDR2 SMNVEV (reference sequence). The CDR3 consists of 14 residues. The CDR3: CASSQSPGGGEQYF. The DNA of the CDR3 is TGTGCCAGCAGTCAAAGCCCAGGGGGCGGGGAGCAGTACTTC.

The CDR3 sequence: CSVDGAGAVYGYTF. Written as DNA, the CDR3 is TGCAGCGTTGACGGAGCAGGAGCCGTATACGGCTACACCTTC. This chain links TRBV29-1 with TRBJ1-2; D not certain. Germline values: CDR1 SQVTM, CDR2 ANQGSEA. Trimming pared 3 bases from V and 8 bases from J, leaving 19 bases between. CDR3 size: 14 residues.

This clone was counted only a few times. The rearrangement links TRBV18 to TRBJ1-1, with a tentative D call TRBD1 (6 bases). Germline CDR1 reads KGHSH; CDR2 reads LQKENI. The CDR3 is 16 amino acids. Trimming took 5 bases from V and 1 from J, leaving 17 bases between them. CDR3 amino acids: CASSASELTGNTEAFF. CDR3 coding DNA: TGTGCCAGCTCAGCGTCCGAACTGACAGGGAACACTGAAGCTTTCTTT.

The V gene is TRBV6-5, the J gene TRBJ2-7, with a weak D call TRBD1 (6 bases). Germline CDR1 is MNHEY and CDR2 is SVGAGI. CDR3 length: 13 amino acids. The V and J ends lost 0 bases and 6 bases respectively, with 9 bases between them. In DNA, the CDR3 is TGTGCCAGCAGTTACTCAGACAGGCGCGAGCAGTACTTC. It is translated as CASSYSDRREQYF.

This sequence joins TRBV28 and TRBJ2-7; a weak D match, TRBD2 (7 bases). This CDR3 comprises 14 residues. Germline V CDR1 and CDR2: MDHEN, SYDVKM. V lost 6 bases, J lost 2 bases, and 14 bases lay in between. This CDR3 reads CASSLTGGPYEQYF. CDR3 DNA: TGTGCCAGCAGCCTTACGGGGGGCCCCTACGAGCAGTACTTC.

This sequence joins TRBV30 and TRBJ2-4, with D hard to call. Germline values: CDR1 GTSNPN, CDR2 SVGIG (reference sequence). With 2 bases removed from V and 2 bases from J, the gap between germline ends came to 7 bases. The CDR3 covers 13 residues. The CDR3 region is CAWSLGSKNIQYF. The DNA for the CDR3 is TGTGCCTGGAGTCTTGGTTCCAAAAACATTCAGTACTTC.

Many counts were recorded for this clone. Distinct nucleotide sequences in the sample also encode this CDR3. The rearrangement joins TRBV12-5 to TRBJ1-2; D remains unclear. Germline values: CDR1 LGHNT, CDR2 FRNRAP. Trimming stripped 3 bases from V and 2 bases from J, with 4 bases between. The CDR3 totals 12 residues. CDR3 sequence reads: CASGLGNYGYTF. Here the CDR3 DNA reads TGTGCTAGTGGTTTAGGGAACTATGGCTACACCTTC.

This chain links TRBV6-6 with TRBJ2-3, with D hard to call. Germline loops: CDR1 MNHNY, CDR2 SVGAGI (reference sequence). V gave up 5 bases and J gave up 2 bases, with 14 bases separating them. This CDR3 is built from 15 residues. The CDR3 spells CASSDENDLTDTQYF. CDR3 DNA sequence: TGTGCCAGCAGTGATGAAAATGATCTCACAGATACGCAGTATTTT.

The genes are TRBV5-1 and TRBJ1-6; 8 bases are shared with TRBD1. The length of the CDR3 is 16 residues. Germline-derived CDR1 and CDR2 are SGHRS and YFSETQ. Trimming cost V 3 bases and J 7 bases; bases outside gene matches: 9. This CDR3 is CASSSDRVVGNSPLHF. The CDR3 nucleotides are TGCGCCAGCAGCTCGGACAGGGTGGTGGGGAATTCACCCCTCCACTTT.

J is TRBJ1-2 and V is TRBV25-1; 8 positions agree with TRBD1. The CDR3 is 13 amino acids. CDR1 is MGHDK and CDR2 is SYGVNS in the germline V gene. V lost 10 bases and J lost 6; bases outside the gene matches: 10. The CDR3 sequence: CATAEQGADGYTF. The DNA of the CDR3 is TGTGCCACCGCCGAGCAGGGGGCGGATGGCTACACCTTC.

The CDR3 sequence is CASSLLMAGERSDTQYF. DNA for the CDR3: TGTGCCAGCAGCTTACTTATGGCGGGAGAGCGATCAGATACGCAGTATTTT. This chain joins TRBV13 and TRBJ2-3, with TRBD2 matching over 7 bases. Germline lookup yields CDR1 PRHDT and CDR2 FYEKMQ (reference sequence). The V segment lost 2 bases and the J segment 4 bases; nucleotides outside the gene matches: 12. The CDR3 totals 17 residues.

This clone was found once. This chain connects TRBV2 to TRBJ1-2; D remains ambiguous. V lost 0 bases, J lost 0 bases, and 8 bases lay in between. The CDR3 spans 15 residues. CDR1 and CDR2 (germline): SNHLY, FYNNEI. The CDR3 nucleotides are TGTGCCAGCAGTGAAGCAGGTACAGCTAACTATGGCTACACCTTC. Translated: CASSEAGTANYGYTF.

J is TRBJ2-7 and V is TRBV13, with 9 nucleotides matching TRBD2. Losses at the gene ends were 5 bases for V and 5 bases for J; bases not matched to a gene: 10. The length of the CDR3 is 15 residues. Germline V gene lookup returns CDR1 PRHDT and CDR2 FYEKMQ (reference sequence). CDR3 nucleotides: TGTGCCAGCAGCCCTCGGGGTAGCGGGAGCCACGAGCAGTACTTC. It is translated as CASSPRGSGSHEQYF.

This sequence joins TRBV28 and TRBJ2-4, with unresolved D. The CDR3 runs to 16 residues. V shed 6 bases and J shed 2 bases, with 17 bases lying between them. CDR1 and CDR2 (germline): MDHEN, SYDVKM. In DNA form, the CDR3 reads TGTGCCAGCAGCCGACCTTTGGGGTCCCCCAAAAACATTCAGTACTTC. This translates into CASSRPLGSPKNIQYF.

The chain combines TRBV6-1 with TRBJ1-5, with D perhaps matching TRBD1 (5 bases). This CDR3 spans 14 amino acids. The germline V gene encodes CDR1 MNHNS and CDR2 SASEGT. The ends were cut back, 8 bases at V and 7 bases at J, with 18 bases in the middle. CDR3 DNA sequence: TGTGCCAGCCGGGTGGAGGGGCCATGGCAGCCCCAGCATTTT. The encoded protein is CASRVEGPWQPQHF.

V is TRBV27 and J is TRBJ2-1, with 11 bases matching TRBD2. From germline, CDR1 is MNHEY and CDR2 SMNVEV (reference sequence). This CDR3 spans 17 amino acids. J gave up 6 bases and V 2 bases, and 9 bases lay outside the gene matches. The CDR3 coding sequence is TGTGCCAGCAGTTTAGGGATTAGCGGGAGGGCCGGCAATGAGCAGTTCTTC. The encoded protein is CASSLGISGRAGNEQFF.

V and J are TRBV28 and TRBJ1-2, with D tentatively TRBD1 (6 bases). V was clipped by 2 bases and J by 6 bases, with 13 bases between them. The CDR3 runs 14 residues. From germline, CDR1 is MDHEN and CDR2 SYDVKM. The CDR3 here is CASSLTGARDGYTF. The CDR3 coding sequence is TGTGCCAGCAGTTTAACGGGGGCGCGGGATGGCTACACCTTC.

The chain joins TRBV5-1 to TRBJ2-7; D perhaps matches TRBD1 (5 bases). This CDR3 has 15 amino acids. Trimming removed 2 bases at V and 4 bases at J, with 16 bases between. Looked up from germline, CDR1 is SGHRS and CDR2 is YFSETQ. This chain's CDR3 is CASSFLQAVGYEQYF. CDR3 nucleotides: TGCGCCAGCAGCTTCTTACAGGCGGTCGGGTACGAGCAGTACTTC. The full variable domain, with the rest looked up from reference TRBV5-1 and TRBJ2-7, is KAGVTQTPRYLIKTRGQQVTLSCSPISGHRSVSWYQQTPGQGLQFLFEYFSETQRNKGNFPGRFSGRQFSNSRSEMNVSTLELGDSALYLCASSFLQAVGYEQYFGPGTRLTVT.

The chain has TRBV10-3 and TRBJ1-2; possibly TRBD1 for D (5 bases). This CDR3 contains 15 residues. Trimming took off 1 base at V and 7 bases at J, with 16 bases between the two ends. CDR1 is ENHRY and CDR2 is SYGVKD in the germline V gene. CDR3 DNA sequence: TGTGCCATCAGTGAGTTTCTGCACAGGATCGGTGGCTACACCTTC. Translated: CAISEFLHRIGGYTF.

V gene TRBV4-1 combines with J gene TRBJ1-4, with D unresolved. The germline V gene encodes CDR1 MGHRA and CDR2 YSYEKL. This CDR3 is 12 amino acids long. The V end was cut by 1 base, the J end by 7 bases, with 4 bases between. This CDR3 reads CASSQVFEKLFF. The CDR3 DNA is TGCGCCAGCAGCCAAGTCTTTGAAAAACTGTTTTTT.

This chain uses TRBV11-2 with TRBJ2-3, with TRBD2 matching over 9 bases. Germline CDR1 and CDR2: SGHAT and FQNNGV. Trimming removed 2 bases from V and 2 bases from J; junction bases left unmatched: 5. The length of the CDR3 is 16 residues. The CDR3 DNA sequence: TGTGCCAGCAGCTTAAATAGCGGGGGCTACACAGATACGCAGTATTTT. Protein product: CASSLNSGGYTDTQYF.

This clone occurred once. V is TRBV29-1 and J is TRBJ2-4; D is unclear. The CDR3 is 11 residues long. The germline V gene has CDR1 SQVTM and CDR2 ANQGSEA. The V end was cut by 3 bases, the J end by 5 bases, with 5 bases between. CDR3: CSVERQNIQYF. The CDR3 DNA reads as TGCAGCGTTGAGAGACAAAACATTCAGTACTTC. The entire variable domain, with the rest obtained from reference TRBV29-1 and TRBJ2-4, is as follows: SAVISQKPSRDICQRGTSLTIQCQVDSQVTMMFWYRQQPGQSLTLIATANQGSEATYESGFVIDKFPISRPNLTFSTLTVSNMSPEDSSIYLCSVERQNIQYFGAGTRLSVL.

The chain recombines TRBV19 with TRBJ2-1; D unclear. Trimming cost V 3 bases and J 12 bases, with 9 bases left between them. The CDR3 totals 11 residues. Germline V gives CDR1 LNHDA, CDR2 SQIVND (reference sequence). This CDR3 is CASSIGIGQFF. CDR3 in DNA: TGTGCCAGTAGTATCGGCATTGGGCAGTTCTTC.

The genes are TRBV2 and TRBJ2-7; possibly TRBD2 for D (5 bases). The CDR3 sequence is 14 residues long. V lost 1 base and J lost 2, with 9 bases in between. Germline CDR1 reads SNHLY; CDR2 reads FYNNEI. CDR3 sequence reads: CASSEGGAPYEQYF. In DNA, the CDR3 is TGTGCCAGCAGTGAAGGGGGAGCACCCTACGAGCAGTACTTC.

CDR3 protein: CSVEYNEQFF. CDR3 sequence (DNA): TGCAGCGTAGAGTACAATGAGCAGTTCTTC. This rearrangement joins TRBV29-1 to TRBJ2-1; no firm D call. In germline, CDR1 is SQVTM, CDR2 ANQGSEA. The CDR3 is 10 amino acids. V shed 6 bases and J shed 4 bases, with 4 bases lying between them.